The TCR beta chain under discussion was sequenced for a study of beta chain features in type 1 diabetes. This clone was seen more than once but under ten times. Its specificity is not known. The CDR3 is made up of 13 amino acids. CDR1 and CDR2 (germline): SGHTA, FQGNSA. The ends were cut back, 5 bases at V and 3 bases at J, with 11 bases in the middle. Whole-study results and caveats: Moderate but significant shortening of TCRB CDR3s was recorded in all four CD4+ subsets from Type 1 diabetes patients.

Sequencing targeted expressed TCRB transcripts, as all isolated RNA had been reverse transcribed. Assay used: immunoSEQ multiplex PCR; TCRdb lists only in-frame clones, some missing. Of over 150,000 clones in the sample, just over 8% were seen once. Sequenced material: central memory CD4+ T cells from blood. The TCR comes from a woman aged 18-35 years with type 1 diabetes. The chain is built from TRBV7-2 and TRBJ2-7; the D gene is possibly TRBD2 (6 bases). The CDR3 DNA reads TGTGCCAGCAGCCCGGACTACTTCTACGAGCAGTACTTC. Translating it yields CASSPDYFYEQYF.